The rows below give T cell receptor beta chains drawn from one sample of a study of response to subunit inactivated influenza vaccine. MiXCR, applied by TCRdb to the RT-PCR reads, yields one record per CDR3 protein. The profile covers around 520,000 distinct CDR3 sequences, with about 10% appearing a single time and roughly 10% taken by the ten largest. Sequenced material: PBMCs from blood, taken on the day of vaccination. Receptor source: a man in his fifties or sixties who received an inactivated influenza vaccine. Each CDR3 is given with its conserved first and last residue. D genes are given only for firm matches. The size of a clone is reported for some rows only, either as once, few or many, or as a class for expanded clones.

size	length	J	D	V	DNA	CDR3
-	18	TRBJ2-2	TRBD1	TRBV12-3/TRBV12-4	TGTGCCAGCAGTTTCGGGACAGGGACGTTGTACGCTTACGGGGAGCTGTTTTTT	CASSFGTGTLYAYGELFF
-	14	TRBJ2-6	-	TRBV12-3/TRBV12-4	TGTGCCAGCAACTGGGATACTGGGGCCAACGTCCTGACTTTC	CASNWDTGANVLTF
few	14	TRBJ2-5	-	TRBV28	TGTGCCAGCAGTGACCAGGGGAATTCGGAGACCCAGTACTTC	CASSDQGNSETQYF
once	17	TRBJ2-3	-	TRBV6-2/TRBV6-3	TGTGCCAGCAGTTACTCTCGTTTACTATCCATTGCAGATACGCAGTATTTT	CASSYSRLLSIADTQYF
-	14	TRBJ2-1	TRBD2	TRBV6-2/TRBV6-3	TGTGCCAGCAGAGGCGGGAGGCCTTACAATGAGCAGTTCTTC	CASRGGRPYNEQFF
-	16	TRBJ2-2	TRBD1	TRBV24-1	TGTGCCACCAGTGATCCAGGACAGGGGGCGACCGGGGAGCTGTTTTTT	CATSDPGQGATGELFF
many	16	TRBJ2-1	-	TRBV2	TGTGCCAGCAATGCCGGTATCCTCCGGAACGACAATGAGCAGTTCTTC	CASNAGILRNDNEQFF
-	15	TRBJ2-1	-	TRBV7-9	TGTGCCAGCAGCCACGGAGGACAGTCCTACAATGAGCAGTTCTTC	CASSHGGQSYNEQFF
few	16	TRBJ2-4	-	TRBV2	TGTGCCAGCAGTGGTACAGGTTCCGGGGCCAAAAACATTCAGTACTTC	CASSGTGSGAKNIQYF
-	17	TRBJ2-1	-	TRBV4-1	TGCGCCAGCAGCCAATCGCTCACCGGGACCCCCTACAATGAGCAGTTCTTC	CASSQSLTGTPYNEQFF
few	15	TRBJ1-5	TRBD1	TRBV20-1	TGCAGTGCTAGACCCGACAGGGCGAGCAATCAGCCCCAGCATTTT	CSARPDRASNQPQHF
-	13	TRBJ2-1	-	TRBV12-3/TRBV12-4	TGTGCCAGCAGTTTACAGCGGTACAATGAGCAGTTCTTC	CASSLQRYNEQFF
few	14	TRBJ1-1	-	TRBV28	TGTGCCAGCAGTTCACGGTCTGTGAACACTGAAGCTTTCTTT	CASSSRSVNTEAFF
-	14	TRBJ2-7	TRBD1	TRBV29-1	TGCAGCGTGGATCTGAGTGGACAGGGTCGCGAGCAGTACTTC	CSVDLSGQGREQYF
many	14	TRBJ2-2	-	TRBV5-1	TGCGCCAGCAGACGACAGCAGAACACCGGGGAGCTGTTTTTT	CASRRQQNTGELFF